A single sample is the source of the 10 T cell receptor beta chains below, sequenced in a study of OX40 agonist ivuxolimab in advanced cancers. Data came from immunoSEQ multiplex PCR; TCRdb stores just in-frame clones and leaves some out. The sample consists of some 66,000 clones, nearly 90% of them appearing once. This specimen was CD4+ or CD8+ T cells sorted from blood, taken in a trial of the OX40 agonist ivuxolimab. These receptors were collected from an adult with an advanced solid tumor such as melanoma, head and neck, liver or kidney cancer.

The chain combines TRBV6-5 with TRBJ1-1; D gene ambiguous. The germline gives CDR1 MNHEY, CDR2 SVGAGI. The ends were cut back, 1 base at V and 1 base at J, with 7 bases in the middle. The CDR3 sequence is 14 residues long. For the CDR3, the DNA is TGTGCCAGCAGTTACTTTACGGGGAACACTGAAGCTTTCTTT. Amino acids: CASSYFTGNTEAFF.

The DNA for the CDR3 is TGCGCCAGCGAGGGGGGATACCTGCACCGGTATAGCAATCAGCCCCAGCATTTT. Its protein product is CASEGGYLHRYSNQPQHF. The rearrangement links TRBV10-1 to TRBJ1-5; D may be TRBD1 (6 bases). Trimming pared 8 bases from V and 0 bases from J, leaving 23 bases between. Germline-derived CDR1 and CDR2 are WNHNN and SYGVQD (reference sequence). This CDR3 is 18 amino acids long.

The gene calls are TRBV7-9 and TRBJ2-1; D call uncertain. CDR3 length: 12 amino acids. Germline CDR1 is SEHNR and CDR2 is FQNEAQ (reference sequence). Trimming took off 1 base at V and 10 bases at J, with 8 bases between the two ends. The CDR3 DNA reads TGTGCCAGCAGCTTAGTGAGGACGGAGCAGTTCTTC. It is translated as CASSLVRTEQFF.

The chain recombines TRBV19 with TRBJ2-5; 7 bases are a match to TRBD1. V lost 5 bases, J lost 2 bases, and 5 bases stayed unmatched. CDR3 length equals 14 residues. Germline CDR1 is LNHDA and CDR2 is SQIVND (reference sequence). This CDR3 is CASSLGQSQETQYF. The CDR3 DNA reads as TGTGCCAGTAGTTTGGGACAGAGTCAAGAGACCCAGTACTTC.

The V and J genes are TRBV11-2 and TRBJ2-7, with D possibly matching TRBD1 (6 bases). The V end lost 2 bases, the J end lost 7 bases, and 18 bases lay between the germline ends. Germline V lookup: CDR1 SGHAT, CDR2 FQNNGV. CDR3 length: 15 residues. CDR3 loop: CASSLFRGPQDEQYF. The CDR3 DNA reads as TGTGCCAGCAGCTTATTCAGGGGTCCCCAAGATGAGCAGTACTTC. The full variable domain, its missing parts supplied by reference TRBV11-2 and TRBJ2-7, is EAGVAQSPRYKIIEKRQSVAFWCNPISGHATLYWYQQILGQGPKLLIQFQNNGVVDDSQLPKDRFSAERLKGVDSTLKIQPAKLEDSAVYLCASSLFRGPQDEQYFGPGTRLTVT.

The V call is TRBV6-6, the J call TRBJ2-7, with TRBD2 as a possible D gene (7 bases). V dropped 5 bases and J dropped 1 base, with 12 bases sitting between them. The germline gives CDR1 MNHNY, CDR2 SVGAGI (reference sequence). CDR3 length: 14 residues. The CDR3 nucleotides read TGTGCCAGCAGTAAAGGGGGGGGGTCCTACGAGCAGTACTTC. Amino acids: CASSKGGGSYEQYF.

The chain joins TRBV7-2 to TRBJ1-5; no clear D gene. Germline V lookup: CDR1 SGHTA, CDR2 FQGNSA. The CDR3 has 15 amino acids. Trimming removed 4 bases at V and 4 bases at J, with 14 bases between. DNA for the CDR3: TGTGCCAGCAGCTCCGGATTCGGGAGGAATCAGCCCCAGCATTTT. Amino acid sequence: CASSSGFGRNQPQHF.

The J gene is TRBJ1-1, the V gene TRBV5-4, with D unresolved. Trimming removed 1 base from V and 1 base from J, with 11 bases in between. The CDR3 spans 15 residues. Per germline, CDR1 SGHNT and CDR2 YYREEE (reference sequence). CDR3: CASSLSGLGNTEAFF. The CDR3 DNA follows: TGTGCCAGCAGCTTGTCGGGCCTTGGGAACACTGAAGCTTTCTTT.

The chain carries TRBV7-9 and TRBJ1-1; TRBD1 agrees at 7 bases. Trimming removed 4 bases from V and 11 bases from J; junction bases left unmatched: 7. Germline V gene sequence: CDR1 SEHNR, CDR2 FQNEAQ (reference sequence). The length of the CDR3 is 12 residues. The CDR3 spells CASSWEGAQAFF. CDR3 nucleotides: TGTGCCAGCAGCTGGGAGGGGGCGCAGGCTTTCTTT.

The rearrangement joins TRBV10-3 to TRBJ1-2, with 10 positions matching TRBD1. Germline assignment: CDR1 ENHRY and CDR2 SYGVKD. With V trimmed by 9 bases and J by 7 bases, 11 bases remained unmatched. The CDR3 length is 14 residues. For the CDR3, the DNA is TGTGCCATTGACGCGGGGACAGGGGTTAGTGGCTACACCTTC. This codes for CAIDAGTGVSGYTF.